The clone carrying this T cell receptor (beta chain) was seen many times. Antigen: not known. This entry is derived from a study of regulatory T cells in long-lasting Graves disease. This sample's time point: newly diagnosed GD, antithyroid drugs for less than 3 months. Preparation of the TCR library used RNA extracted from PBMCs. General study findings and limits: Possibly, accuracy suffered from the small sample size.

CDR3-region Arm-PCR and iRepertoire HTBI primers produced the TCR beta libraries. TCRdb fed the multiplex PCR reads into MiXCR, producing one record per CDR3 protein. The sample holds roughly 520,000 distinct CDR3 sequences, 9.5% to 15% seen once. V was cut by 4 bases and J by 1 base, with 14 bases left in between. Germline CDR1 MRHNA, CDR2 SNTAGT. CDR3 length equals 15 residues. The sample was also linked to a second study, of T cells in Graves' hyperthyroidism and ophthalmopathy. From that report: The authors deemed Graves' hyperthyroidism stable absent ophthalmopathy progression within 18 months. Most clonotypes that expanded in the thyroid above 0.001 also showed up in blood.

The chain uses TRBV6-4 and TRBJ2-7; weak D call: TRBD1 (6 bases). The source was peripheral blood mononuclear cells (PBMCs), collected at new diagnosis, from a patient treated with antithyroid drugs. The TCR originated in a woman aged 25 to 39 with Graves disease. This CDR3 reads CASSVRAGDSYEQYF. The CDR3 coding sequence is TGTGCCAGCAGTGTTCGGGCAGGGGATTCCTACGAGCAGTACTTC.